The entry that follows covers one T cell receptor (beta chain) sequence. What it binds is not known. These data are taken from a study of beta chain features in type 1 diabetes. Study-level points and caveats: For Type 1 diabetes patients, all four CD4+ subsets carried TCRB CDR3s that were moderately but significantly shorter. More deletions and fewer insertions at VDJ junctions were seen in type 1 diabetes patients. In cDNA sequencing, cells with high TCR expression could be over-represented.

There are 12 residues in the CDR3. V was clipped by 7 bases and J by 8 bases; unmatched bases: 3. The germline CDR1 and CDR2 sequences are SNHLY and FYNNEI. Investigators reverse transcribed all isolated RNA, so they sequenced expressed TCRB transcripts. TCRdb keeps only in-frame clones here, not all; method: immunoSEQ multiplex PCR. The repertoire holds 40,000 to 55,000 clones, with approximately 43% as singletons. This chain links TRBV2 with TRBJ2-1; 9 bases map to TRBD2. Sample: stem cell memory CD4+ T cells from blood. The sequence derives from a man aged 25-45 years with type 1 diabetes. CDR3 coding DNA: TGTGCCAGCACTAGCGGGAACTATGAGCAGTTCTTC. This codes for CASTSGNYEQFF.